This record concerns one T cell receptor beta chain sequence. This record belongs to a study of blood T cell repertoires in COVID-19. Study context: Samples came from the United States, Italy and Spain, spanning acute and convalescent COVID-19.

Clones were sequenced by immunoSEQ multiplex PCR, and TCRdb holds only the in-frame ones, with some missing. The table records roughly 500,000 clones, about 88% of them present only once. Participants came from around 25 US areas, aged about 18 to 100 years. Researchers sorted participants into cohorts using their self-reported clinical history. Symptom resolution, clearance, or two negative PCRs marked the recovered donors of Cohort 3. J gave up 4 bases and V 9 bases, and 8 bases lay outside the gene matches. CDR3 length: 13 amino acids. This chain uses TRBV12-3 or TRBV12-4 with TRBJ1-2, with TRBD1 matching 7 bases. The TCR sequence derives from a woman aged 55-69 years who had recovered from COVID-19. The material sequenced was PBMCs or T cells enriched from blood (not recorded which). CDR3 nucleotides: TGTGCCAGTGGGACACAGGGGTCCTATGGCTACACCTTC. Its protein product is CASGTQGSYGYTF.